The subject of this entry is one T cell receptor beta chain. Per germline, CDR1 MNHEY and CDR2 SVGAGI. The length of the CDR3 is 15 residues. The trim removed 1 base at V and 1 base at J, leaving 3 bases unmatched. This record belongs to a study of blood T cell repertoires in COVID-19. At the level of the study: COVID-19 samples from acute and convalescent phases originated in the United States, Italy and Spain. The cDNA or gDNA used as material had been derived from T cells, B-cell-depleted T cells, or PBMCs.

Original handling: It was from reference gene primer amplification that nucleated cell counts were estimated. Using immunoSEQ multiplex PCR, the repertoire was profiled, and TCRdb retains in-frame clones only, with some absent. V and J calls and clone size are as listed in that table; D and trimming were resolved from the DNA. The data show about 190,000 clones, about 88% seen once. This clonotype was obtained from a woman in her thirties or forties who had recovered from COVID-19. The rearrangement uses TRBV6-5 and TRBJ1-2; 7 nucleotides line up with TRBD1. Sequenced material: peripheral blood. This CDR3 is CASSYLGQSNYGYTF. The CDR3 coding sequence is TGTGCCAGCAGTTACTTGGGACAGAGTAACTATGGCTACACCTTC.